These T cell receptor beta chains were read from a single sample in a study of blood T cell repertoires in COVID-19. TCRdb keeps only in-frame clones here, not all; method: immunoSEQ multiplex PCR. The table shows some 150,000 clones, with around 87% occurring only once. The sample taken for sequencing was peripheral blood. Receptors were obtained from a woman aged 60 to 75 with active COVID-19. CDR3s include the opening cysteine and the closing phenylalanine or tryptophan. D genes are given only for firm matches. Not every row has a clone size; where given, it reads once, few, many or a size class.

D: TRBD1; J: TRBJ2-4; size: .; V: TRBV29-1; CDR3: CSVTRDRDIQYF; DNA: TGCAGCGTGACCCGGGACAGGGACATTCAGTACTTC
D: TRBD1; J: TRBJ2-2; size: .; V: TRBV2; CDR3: CASSPPLGGTDTGELFF; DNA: TGTGCCAGCAGTCCACCGTTGGGTGGGACAGACACCGGGGAGCTGTTTTTT
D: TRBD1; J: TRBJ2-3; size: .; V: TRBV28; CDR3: CASSGTESTDTQYF; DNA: TGTGCCAGCAGCGGGACAGAAAGCACAGATACGCAGTATTTT
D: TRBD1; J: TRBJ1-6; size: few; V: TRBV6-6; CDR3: CASSWGQGNGYSPLHF; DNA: TGTGCCAGCAGCTGGGGACAGGGGAATGGGTATTCACCCCTCCACTTT
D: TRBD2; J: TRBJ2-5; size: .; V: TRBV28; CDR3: CASYMSPAGVETQYF; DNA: TGTGCCAGCTATATGAGTCCAGCGGGAGTTGAGACCCAGTACTTC
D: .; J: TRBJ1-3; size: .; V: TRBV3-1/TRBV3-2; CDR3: CASSQMGPGVSTGNTIYF; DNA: TGTGCCAGCAGCCAAATGGGACCAGGGGTGTCTACCGGAAACACCATATATTTT
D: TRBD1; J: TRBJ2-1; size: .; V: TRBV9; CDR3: CASSVRQGATNNEQFF; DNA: TGTGCCAGCAGCGTACGCCAGGGGGCCACGAACAATGAGCAGTTCTTC
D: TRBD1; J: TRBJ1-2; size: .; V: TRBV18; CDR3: CASSPQRDRGNYGYTF; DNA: TGTGCCAGCTCCCCCCAGAGAGACAGGGGTAACTATGGCTACACCTTC
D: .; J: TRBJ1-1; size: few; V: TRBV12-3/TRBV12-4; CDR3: CASSLDFVTEAFF; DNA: TGTGCCAGCAGCCTAGACTTTGTGACTGAAGCTTTCTTT
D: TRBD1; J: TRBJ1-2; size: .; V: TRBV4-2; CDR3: CASSHLNRDREGYTF; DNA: TGTGCCAGCAGCCATTTAAACCGGGACAGGGAAGGCTACACCTTC
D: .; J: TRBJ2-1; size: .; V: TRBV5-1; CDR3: CASSLGLFEDEQFF; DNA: TGCGCCAGCAGCTTGGGGCTCTTTGAGGATGAGCAGTTCTTC
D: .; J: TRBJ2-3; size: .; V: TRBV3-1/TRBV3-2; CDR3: CASSQARGTDTQYF; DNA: TGTGCCAGCAGCCAAGCCCGGGGCACAGATACGCAGTATTTT
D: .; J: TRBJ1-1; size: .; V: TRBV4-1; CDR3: CASSQNRDEAFF; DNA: TGCGCCAGCAGCCAAAACAGAGATGAAGCTTTCTTT
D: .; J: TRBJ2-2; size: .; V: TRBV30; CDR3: CAWTPGTPTGELFF; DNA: TGTGCCTGGACCCCCGGGACACCGACCGGGGAGCTGTTTTTT
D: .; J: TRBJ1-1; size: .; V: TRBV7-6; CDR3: CASSLAVSGTLNTEAFF; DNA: TGTGCCAGCAGCTTAGCGGTCTCAGGGACTCTAAACACTGAAGCTTTCTTT
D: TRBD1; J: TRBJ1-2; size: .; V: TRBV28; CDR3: CAIYRGVGGYTF; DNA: TGTGCCATCTACAGGGGGGTGGGTGGCTACACCTTC
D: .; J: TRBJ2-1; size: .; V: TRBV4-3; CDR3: CASSQDWTQNNEQFF; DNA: TGCGCCAGCAGCCAAGACTGGACTCAAAACAATGAGCAGTTCTTC
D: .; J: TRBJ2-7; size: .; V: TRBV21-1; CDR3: CASSDRQVVEQYF; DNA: TGTGCCAGCAGCGACCGACAGGTTGTCGAGCAGTACTTC
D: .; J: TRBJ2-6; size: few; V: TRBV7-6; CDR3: CASSIQGIVTGANVLTF; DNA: TGTGCCAGCAGCATACAGGGTATTGTGACTGGGGCCAACGTCCTGACTTTC
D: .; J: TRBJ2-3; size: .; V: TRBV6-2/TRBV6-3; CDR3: CASSPAGRLTDTQYF; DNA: TGTGCCAGCAGTCCGGCGGGGAGGCTAACAGATACGCAGTATTTT
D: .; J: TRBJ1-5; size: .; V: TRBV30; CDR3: CAWSIGQSNQPQHF; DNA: TGTGCCTGGAGTATCGGACAGAGCAATCAGCCCCAGCATTTT
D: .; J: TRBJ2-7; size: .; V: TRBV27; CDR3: CASSLNTLHRLYEQYF; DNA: TGTGCCAGCAGTTTAAATACACTCCATAGACTGTACGAGCAGTACTTC
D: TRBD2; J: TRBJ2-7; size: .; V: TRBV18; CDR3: CASSQQTSGTQTYEQYF; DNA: TGTGCCAGCTCACAACAGACTAGCGGTACCCAAACCTACGAGCAGTACTTC
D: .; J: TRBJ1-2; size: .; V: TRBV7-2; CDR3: CASSLNPRGGTYGGYTF; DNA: TGTGCCAGCAGCTTAAACCCGAGGGGGGGTACCTACGGTGGCTACACCTTC
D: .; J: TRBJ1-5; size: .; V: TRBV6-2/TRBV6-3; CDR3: CASSYGQNRNQPQHF; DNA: TGTGCCAGCAGTTACGGGCAGAACCGAAATCAGCCCCAGCATTTT
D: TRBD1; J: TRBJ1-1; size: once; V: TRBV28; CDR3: CASRGTGSNTEAFF; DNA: TGTGCCAGCAGGGGGACAGGGTCGAACACTGAAGCTTTCTTT
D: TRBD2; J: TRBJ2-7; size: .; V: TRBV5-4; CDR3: CASSARGSGSPRSSYEQYF; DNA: TGTGCCAGCAGCGCTCGGGGTAGCGGGAGCCCAAGGAGCTCCTACGAGCAGTACTTC
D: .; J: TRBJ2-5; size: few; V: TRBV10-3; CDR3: CAISRGLETQYF; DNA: TGTGCCATCAGCAGGGGTTTGGAGACCCAGTACTTC
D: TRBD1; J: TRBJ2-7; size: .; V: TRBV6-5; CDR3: CASQTGEEQYF; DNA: TGTGCCAGCCAGACAGGGGAAGAGCAGTACTTC
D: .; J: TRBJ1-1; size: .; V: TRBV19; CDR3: CASSIAQKNTEAFF; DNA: TGTGCCAGTAGTATAGCACAAAAGAACACTGAAGCTTTCTTT
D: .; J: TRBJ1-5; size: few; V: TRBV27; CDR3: CASSEGPGGNQPQHF; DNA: TGTGCCAGCAGCGAAGGACCTGGAGGAAATCAGCCCCAGCATTTT
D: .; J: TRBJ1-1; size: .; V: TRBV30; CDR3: CAAKVRGKLAEAFF; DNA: TGTGCCGCCAAGGTGAGGGGGAAGTTGGCTGAAGCTTTCTTT
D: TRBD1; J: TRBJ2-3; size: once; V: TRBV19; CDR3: CASSLLMPGQGLTDTQYF; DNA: TGTGCCAGTAGTCTTTTAATGCCGGGACAGGGACTGACAGATACGCAGTATTTT
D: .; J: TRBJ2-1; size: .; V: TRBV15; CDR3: CATSRDRTGWNEQFF; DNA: TGTGCCACCAGCAGAGATCGAACAGGGTGGAATGAGCAGTTCTTC
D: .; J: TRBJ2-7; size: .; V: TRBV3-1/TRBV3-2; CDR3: CASSQDSRARYEQYF; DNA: TGTGCCAGCAGCCAAGATAGCAGGGCCCGCTACGAGCAGTACTTC
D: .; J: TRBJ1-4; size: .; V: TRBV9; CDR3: CASSVGTLKEKLFF; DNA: TGTGCCAGCAGCGTAGGGACTCTTAAGGAAAAACTGTTTTTT
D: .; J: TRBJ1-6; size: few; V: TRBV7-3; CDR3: CASSFSGANSPLHF; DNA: TGTGCCAGCAGCTTCTCTGGTGCGAATTCACCCCTCCACTTT
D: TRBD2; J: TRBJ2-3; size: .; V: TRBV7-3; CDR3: CASSLSGGRAGDTQYF; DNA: TGTGCCAGCAGCTTAAGTGGCGGGAGGGCCGGGGATACGCAGTATTTT
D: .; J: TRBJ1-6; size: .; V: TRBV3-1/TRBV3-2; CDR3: CASTTGQNNSPLHF; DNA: TGTGCCAGCACCACAGGACAGAATAATTCACCCCTCCACTTT
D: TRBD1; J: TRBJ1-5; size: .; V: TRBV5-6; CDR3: CASSLGTGVNQPQHF; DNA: TGTGCCAGCAGCTTGGGGACAGGGGTGAATCAGCCCCAGCATTTT
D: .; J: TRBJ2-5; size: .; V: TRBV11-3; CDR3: CASSKTYQETQYF; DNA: TGTGCCAGCAGCAAGACATATCAAGAGACCCAGTACTTC
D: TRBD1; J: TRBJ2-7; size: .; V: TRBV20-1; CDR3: CSASPSGTDSEQYF; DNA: TGCAGTGCTAGTCCCTCCGGGACAGATTCCGAGCAGTACTTC
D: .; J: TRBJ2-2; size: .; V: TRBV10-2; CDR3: CASGDSSGELFF; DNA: TGCGCCAGCGGGGACTCGTCCGGGGAGCTGTTTTTT
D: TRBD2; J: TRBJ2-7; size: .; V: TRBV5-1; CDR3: CASSIGIAGYYEQYF; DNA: TGCGCCAGCAGCATTGGCATAGCGGGGTACTACGAGCAGTACTTC
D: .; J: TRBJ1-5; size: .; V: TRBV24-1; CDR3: CATSDRHRISNQPQHF; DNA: TGTGCCACCAGTGATAGACACCGTATTAGCAATCAGCCCCAGCATTTT
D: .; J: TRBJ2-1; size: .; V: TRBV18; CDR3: CASSRRQSNEQFF; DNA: TGTGCCAGCTCCCGCAGACAGAGTAATGAGCAGTTCTTC
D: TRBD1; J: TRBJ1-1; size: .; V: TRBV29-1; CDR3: CSVQTGTGGGAFF; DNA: TGCAGCGTACAAACCGGGACAGGGGGGGGAGCTTTCTTT
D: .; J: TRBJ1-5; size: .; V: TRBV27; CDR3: CASSLRGNQPQHF; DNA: TGTGCCAGCAGTTTAAGGGGAAATCAGCCCCAGCATTTT
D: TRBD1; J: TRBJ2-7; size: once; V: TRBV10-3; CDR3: CAIRPDRVAYEQYF; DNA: TGTGCCATCAGGCCGGACAGGGTGGCGTACGAGCAGTACTTC
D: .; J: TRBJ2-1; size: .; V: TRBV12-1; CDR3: CASSPPQLAGPKEYNEQFF; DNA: TGTGCCAGCAGCCCCCCGCAACTAGCGGGCCCTAAAGAATACAATGAGCAGTTCTTC
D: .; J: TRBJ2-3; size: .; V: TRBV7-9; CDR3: CASWTGERDTQYF; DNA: TGTGCCAGTTGGACGGGGGAGAGAGATACGCAGTATTTT
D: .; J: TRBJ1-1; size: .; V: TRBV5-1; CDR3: CASSLVQGLGTEAFF; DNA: TGCGCCAGCAGCTTGGTACAGGGTTTGGGAACTGAAGCTTTCTTT
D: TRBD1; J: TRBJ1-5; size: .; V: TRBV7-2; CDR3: CASSSGQGAQPQHF; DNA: TGTGCCAGCAGCTCTGGACAGGGAGCTCAGCCCCAGCATTTT
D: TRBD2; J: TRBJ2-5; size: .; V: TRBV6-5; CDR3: CASSLTSGRAKGTQYF; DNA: TGTGCCAGCAGTTTGACTAGCGGGAGGGCCAAAGGGACCCAGTACTTC
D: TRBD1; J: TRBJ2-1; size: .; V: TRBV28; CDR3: CASRLGQGSYNEQFF; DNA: TGTGCCAGCAGGCTTGGACAGGGTAGCTACAATGAGCAGTTCTTC
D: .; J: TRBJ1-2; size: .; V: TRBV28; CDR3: CASSFRQPNYGYTF; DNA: TGTGCCAGCAGTTTTCGACAGCCAAACTATGGCTACACCTTC
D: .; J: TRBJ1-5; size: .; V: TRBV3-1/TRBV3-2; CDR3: CASSQERGGHQPQHF; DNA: TGTGCCAGCAGCCAAGAACGGGGGGGGCATCAGCCCCAGCATTTT
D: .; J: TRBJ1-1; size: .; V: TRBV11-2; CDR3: CASSFGQPGSGNTEAFF; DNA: TGTGCCAGCAGCTTTGGACAGCCTGGGTCGGGGAACACTGAAGCTTTCTTT
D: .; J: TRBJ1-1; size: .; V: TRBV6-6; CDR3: CASSYQGRDTEAFF; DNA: TGTGCCAGCAGTTACCAGGGGAGGGACACTGAAGCTTTCTTT
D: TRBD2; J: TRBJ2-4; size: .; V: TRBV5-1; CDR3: CASSLDGTSGSPWLAKNIQYF; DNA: TGCGCCAGCAGCCTGGATGGGACTAGCGGGAGCCCATGGCTAGCCAAAAACATTCAGTACTTC